This T cell receptor beta chain was sequenced in a study of STAT3 mutations in large granular lymphocyte leukemia. For the study at large: Roughly 42% of treated T-LGLL patients showed hematologic response to immunosuppression. Study-wide findings and caveats: All newly emerging clones after therapy were STAT3 wild type. In T-cell large granular lymphocyte leukemia, about half of patients showed multiple immunodominant subclonotypes. In some patients, a small highly pathogenic clone possibly went undetected.

The assay was immunoSEQ multiplex PCR, and TCRdb's table has in-frame clones only and misses some. The table lists more than 10,000 clones, approximately 84% of them singletons. Concerning this clone: What it recognizes is unknown.

Sequencing used peripheral blood mononuclear cells. This TCR derives from a man between 60 and 75 years old with T-cell large granular lymphocyte leukemia. Some clones in this sample may be carry-over from other donors' samples.

The CDR3 spells CASNQLRGGIERETQYF. In nucleotides, the CDR3 is TGTGCCAGCAACCAGCTTAGGGGTGGGATCGAGAGAGAGACCCAGTACTTC. This chain joins TRBV7-9 and TRBJ2-5; D may be TRBD1 (5 bases). This CDR3 is built from 17 residues. The V end was cut by 7 bases, the J end by 4 bases, with 25 bases between. Germline V gives CDR1 SEHNR, CDR2 FQNEAQ (reference sequence).